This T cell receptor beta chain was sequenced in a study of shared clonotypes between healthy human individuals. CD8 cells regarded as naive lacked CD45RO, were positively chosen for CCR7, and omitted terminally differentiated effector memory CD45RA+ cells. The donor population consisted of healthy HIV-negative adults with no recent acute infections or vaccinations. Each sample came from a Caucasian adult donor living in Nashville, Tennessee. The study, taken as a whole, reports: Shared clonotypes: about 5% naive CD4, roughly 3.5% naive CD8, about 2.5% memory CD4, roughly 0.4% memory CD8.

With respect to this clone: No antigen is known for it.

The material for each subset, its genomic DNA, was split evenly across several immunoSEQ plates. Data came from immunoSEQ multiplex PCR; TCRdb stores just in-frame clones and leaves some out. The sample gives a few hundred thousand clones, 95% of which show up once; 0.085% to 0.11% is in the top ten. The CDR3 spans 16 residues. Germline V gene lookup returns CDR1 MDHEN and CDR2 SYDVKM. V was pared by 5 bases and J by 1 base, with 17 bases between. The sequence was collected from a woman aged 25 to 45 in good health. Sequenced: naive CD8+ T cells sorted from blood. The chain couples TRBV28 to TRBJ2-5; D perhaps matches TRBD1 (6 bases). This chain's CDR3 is CASSPTGSLPQETQYF. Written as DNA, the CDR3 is TGTGCCAGCAGTCCAACAGGGAGTCTCCCCCAAGAGACCCAGTACTTC. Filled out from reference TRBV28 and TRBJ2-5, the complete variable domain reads DVKVTQSSRYLVKRTGEKVFLECVQDMDHENMFWYRQDPGLGLRLIYFSYDVKMKEKGDIPEGYSVSREKKERFSLILESASTNQTSMYLCASSPTGSLPQETQYFGPGTRLLVL.